What follows are 18 T cell receptor beta chains derived from one specimen sequenced in a study of blood T cell repertoires in COVID-19. Assay used: immunoSEQ multiplex PCR; TCRdb lists only in-frame clones, some missing. The sample carries roughly 250,000 clones, about nine tenths recorded once. The material sequenced was peripheral blood. These receptors were obtained from a person under 35 with COVID-19, enrolled during active disease.

The V and J genes are TRBV4-3 and TRBJ1-1, with D tentatively TRBD1 (5 bases). The CDR3 is 15 amino acids. V lost 0 bases to trimming and J lost 4 bases, with 12 bases between them. Germline V CDR1 and CDR2: LGHNA, YSLEER. In DNA form, the CDR3 reads TGCGCCAGCAGCCAAGATCAGGGAAGAGGCACTGAAGCTTTCTTT. Its protein is CASSQDQGRGTEAFF.

V usage is TRBV28 and J usage is TRBJ2-6, with a tentative D call TRBD1 (6 bases). CDR3 length: 15 amino acids. The germline CDR1 and CDR2 sequences are MDHEN and SYDVKM. The V gene lost 5 bases and the J gene lost 2 bases, with 10 bases spanning the gap. The CDR3 region is CASSIPGAGANVLTF. As DNA, the CDR3 is TGTGCCAGCAGTATCCCAGGGGCTGGGGCCAACGTCCTGACTTTC. Combining the CDR3 with reference TRBV28 and TRBJ2-6 gives the whole variable domain DVKVTQSSRYLVKRTGEKVFLECVQDMDHENMFWYRQDPGLGLRLIYFSYDVKMKEKGDIPEGYSVSREKKERFSLILESASTNQTSMYLCASSIPGAGANVLTFGAGSRLTVL.

The chain recombines TRBV6-5 with TRBJ2-7; TRBD2 aligns across 7 bases. The V gene's germline CDR1 is MNHEY and CDR2 SVGAGI. This CDR3 is built from 14 residues. Unmatched junction bases numbered 10, after V lost 9 bases and J lost 2 bases. CDR3 region: CASWEGPDTYEQYF. The CDR3 DNA sequence: TGTGCCAGTTGGGAGGGTCCCGACACCTACGAGCAGTACTTC.

The rearrangement links TRBV5-6 to TRBJ1-5; 7 bases line up with TRBD1. CDR1 SGHDT and CDR2 YYEEEE come from the germline V gene. After removal of 1 base from V and 1 base from J, the junction contained 8 bases not matched to a gene. The CDR3 is made up of 17 amino acids. This CDR3 is CASSLIRDRGSNQPQHF. For the CDR3, the DNA is TGTGCCAGCAGCTTGATCCGGGACAGAGGGAGCAATCAGCCCCAGCATTTT.

The chain combines TRBV7-2 with TRBJ1-5, with 8 bases identical to TRBD1. The germline gives CDR1 SGHTA, CDR2 FQGNSA. Trimming at V came to 4 bases and at J to 5 bases, leaving 7 bases not matched to a gene. The CDR3 consists of 15 residues. The CDR3 spells CASSSPGTGYQPQHF. CDR3 nucleotide sequence: TGTGCCAGCAGCTCACCCGGGACAGGATATCAGCCCCAGCATTTT.

The chain couples TRBV3-1 (or the pseudogene TRBV3-2) to TRBJ1-1, with a weak D call TRBD1 (5 bases). The CDR3 runs to 13 residues. In germline, CDR1 is LGHDT, CDR2 YNNKEL (reference sequence). V gave up 4 bases and J gave up 6 bases, with 12 bases separating them. CDR3 sequence reads: CASSPRREAEAFF. The CDR3 region has the DNA TGTGCCAGCAGCCCCCGCAGGGAGGCTGAAGCTTTCTTT.

The rearrangement links TRBV4-3 to TRBJ1-5; D is unclear. The CDR3 is 14 residues long. V lost 0 bases to trimming and J lost 7 bases, with 10 bases between them. The germline V gene has CDR1 LGHNA and CDR2 YSLEER. The CDR3 DNA reads TGCGCCAGCAGCCAAGAATTGCGAGGGCAGCCCCAGCATTTT. It encodes CASSQELRGQPQHF.

The chain combines TRBV7-8 with TRBJ1-6; 7 positions match TRBD1. This CDR3 is 14 amino acids long. The ends lost 3 bases at V and 7 bases at J; junction bases unmatched: 3. Germline V gives CDR1 SGHVS, CDR2 FQNEAQ. The CDR3 DNA follows: TGTGCCAGCAGCTTGGGACAGAGAAATTCACCCCTCCACTTT. It is translated as CASSLGQRNSPLHF.

This clone occurred once. The chain recombines TRBV4-3 with TRBJ2-1, with 10 bases aligning to TRBD2. V trimming: 0 bases; J trimming: 10 bases; junction bases outside the gene matches: 9. The CDR3 runs to 16 residues. Germline V gene lookup returns CDR1 LGHNA and CDR2 YSLEER. The CDR3 protein is CASSQEGAGGPREQFF. The CDR3 DNA reads TGCGCCAGCAGCCAAGAGGGAGCGGGAGGGCCGAGGGAGCAGTTCTTC.

The J gene is TRBJ1-2, the V gene TRBV5-1; possible D gene TRBD1, 6 bases. Germline CDR1 reads SGHRS; CDR2 reads YFSETQ. This CDR3 contains 14 residues. V was shortened by 4 bases and J by 10 bases, with 20 bases between the two germline ends. The CDR3 reads CASSLSGTPADYTF. The DNA of the CDR3 is TGCGCCAGCAGCCTAAGCGGGACACCGGCAGACTACACCTTC.

This clone has a handful of counts. Here the CDR3 DNA reads TGTGCCAGCTCCCCGGGATTGACTAATGAAAAACTGTTTTTT. Translating it yields CASSPGLTNEKLFF. The chain combines TRBV18 with TRBJ1-4; D is uncertain. There are 14 residues in the CDR3. Germline V gene lookup returns CDR1 KGHSH and CDR2 LQKENI. The V end was cut by 6 bases, the J end by 2 bases, with 10 bases between.

This clone was counted between two and nine times. The chain recombines TRBV6-1 with TRBJ1-3; D is undetermined. With 1 base removed from V and 0 bases from J, the gap between germline ends came to 7 bases. This CDR3 region has 15 residues. Per germline, CDR1 MNHNS and CDR2 SASEGT. CDR3 sequence (DNA): TGTGCCAGCAGTGAAGGTTGGGCCTCTGGAAACACCATATATTTT. The encoded protein is CASSEGWASGNTIYF.

The chain recombines TRBV18 with TRBJ1-1, with 8 bases aligning to TRBD1. The CDR3 runs 15 residues. CDR1 and CDR2 from the germline V gene are KGHSH and LQKENI. Trimming at V came to 5 bases and at J to 1 base, leaving 6 bases not matched to a gene. CDR3 sequence: CASSSGQGKNTEAFF. CDR3 DNA: TGTGCCAGCTCATCCGGACAGGGTAAGAACACTGAAGCTTTCTTT.

This clone was seen only once. The chain uses TRBV18 and TRBJ1-1; 7 bases align to TRBD1. The CDR3 consists of 13 residues. Per germline, CDR1 KGHSH and CDR2 LQKENI. V was clipped by 4 bases and J by 5 bases; unmatched bases: 4. In nucleotides, the CDR3 is TGTGCCAGCTCACTTGAGGGGGCGACTGAAGCTTTCTTT. It specifies CASSLEGATEAFF.

The chain is built from TRBV12-5 and TRBJ2-1, with 11 nucleotides matching TRBD2. The germline CDR1 and CDR2 sequences are LGHNT and FRNRAP. With V trimmed by 2 bases and J by 5 bases, 5 bases remained unmatched. The CDR3 sequence is 16 residues long. The CDR3: CASGLSGTSGHNEQFF. The DNA of the CDR3 is TGTGCTAGTGGTTTGTCCGGGACTAGCGGTCACAATGAGCAGTTCTTC.

V gene TRBV27 combines with J gene TRBJ1-2, with TRBD1 matching 12 bases. The CDR3 loop spans 17 amino acids. V lost 5 bases to trimming and J lost 3 bases; unmatched junction nucleotides: 10. The germline V gene encodes CDR1 MNHEY and CDR2 SMNVEV (reference sequence). The CDR3 coding sequence is TGTGCCAGCAGTCCCGGGGACAGGGGGCAGTGGGACTATGGCTACACCTTC. Its translation is CASSPGDRGQWDYGYTF.

The chain joins TRBV29-1 to TRBJ2-3; 10 positions match TRBD1. In germline, CDR1 is SQVTM, CDR2 ANQGSEA. The CDR3 length is 15 residues. V dropped 6 bases and J dropped 0; count of bases not matched to a gene: 6. The CDR3 protein is CSVAGTGDSTDTQYF. The CDR3 nucleotides read TGCAGCGTAGCCGGGACAGGGGATAGCACAGATACGCAGTATTTT.

The V and J genes are TRBV29-1 and TRBJ1-1, with 8 nucleotides matching TRBD1. The CDR3 sequence is 14 residues long. Germline CDR1 and CDR2: SQVTM and ANQGSEA. The J segment lost 3 bases and the V segment lost 6 bases, leaving 9 bases of the junction unmatched. The CDR3 here is CSVFTQTGDTEAFF. As DNA, the CDR3 is TGCAGCGTCTTTACCCAGACAGGGGACACTGAAGCTTTCTTT.